Below are 10 T cell receptor beta chains sequenced from a single sample in a study of blood T cell repertoires in COVID-19. Sequenced by immunoSEQ multiplex PCR; TCRdb stores in-frame clones only, minus some. The sample lists around 170,000 clones, 83% seen once, with less than 2% in the top ten. Material: peripheral blood. The receptor source for this set is a human donor in a cohort sampled during active COVID-19.

This clone was seen a handful of times. This sequence joins TRBV10-1 and TRBJ2-7, with D perhaps TRBD1 (6 bases). V lost 5 bases and J lost 1, with 9 bases in between. The CDR3 totals 13 residues. In germline, CDR1 is WNHNN, CDR2 SYGVQD (reference sequence). CDR3: CASSRDNSYEQYF. The DNA for the CDR3 is TGCGCCAGCAGTCGGGACAATTCCTACGAGCAGTACTTC.

V and J are TRBV6-5 and TRBJ2-3; 9 bases match TRBD2. Trimming took 5 bases from V and 3 from J; bases not matched to a gene: 6. This CDR3 region has 15 residues. CDR1 is MNHEY, CDR2 SVGAGI, per germline. CDR3 nucleotide sequence: TGTGCCAGCAGTCCAAGGACTAGCGAGACAGATACGCAGTATTTT. Translated: CASSPRTSETDTQYF.

This clone came up once. The chain links TRBV14 to TRBJ2-2, with D possibly being TRBD2 (5 bases). The CDR3 consists of 16 residues. Looked up from germline, CDR1 is SGHDN and CDR2 is FVKESK. Trimming took off 1 base at V and 4 bases at J, with 13 bases between the two ends. For the CDR3, the DNA is TGTGCCAGCAGCCAAGGCGGGTTAGGGTCCACCGGGGAGCTGTTTTTT. It encodes CASSQGGLGSTGELFF.

V usage is TRBV19 and J usage is TRBJ1-2; maybe TRBD1 (6 bases). V was clipped by 9 bases and J by 0 bases, with 11 bases between them. Germline-derived CDR1 and CDR2 are LNHDA and SQIVND (reference sequence). The CDR3 contains 13 residues. The CDR3: CASLKGANYGYTF. The CDR3 nucleotides read TGTGCCAGCCTAAAGGGGGCTAACTATGGCTACACCTTC.

This rearrangement joins TRBV4-3 to TRBJ1-2, with D possibly matching TRBD1 (5 bases). With 2 bases removed from V and 1 base from J, the gap between germline ends came to 11 bases. CDR1 is LGHNA and CDR2 is YSLEER in the germline V gene. The CDR3 has 15 residues. The CDR3 here is CASSQTTEINYGYTF. The DNA for the CDR3 is TGCGCCAGCAGCCAAACGACAGAAATTAACTATGGCTACACCTTC.

The rearrangement links TRBV27 to TRBJ2-7; 11 bases map to TRBD1. Germline V gives CDR1 MNHEY, CDR2 SMNVEV (reference sequence). The CDR3 covers 22 residues. Trimming at V came to 3 bases and at J to 0 bases, leaving 22 bases not matched to a gene. This CDR3 reads CASSFYRPRTGGPLDLSYEQYF. In nucleotides, the CDR3 is TGTGCCAGCAGTTTTTACCGCCCCCGGACAGGGGGCCCCCTCGACCTCTCCTACGAGCAGTACTTC.

The rearrangement links TRBV5-4 to TRBJ2-7; 13 nucleotides match TRBD2. This CDR3 is built from 15 residues. Germline CDR1 is SGHNT and CDR2 is YYREEE (reference sequence). The V segment lost 4 bases and the J segment 3 bases; nucleotides outside the gene matches: 4. CDR3 amino acids: CASSRGLAGIYEQYF. CDR3 coding DNA: TGTGCCAGCAGCCGGGGACTAGCGGGGATCTACGAGCAGTACTTC.

The rearrangement links TRBV7-3 to TRBJ2-3, with TRBD2 identical over 12 bases. This CDR3 has 17 amino acids. V was pared by 5 bases and J by 1 base, with 7 bases of the junction left unmatched. Germline lookup yields CDR1 SGHTA and CDR2 FQGTGA. In DNA form, the CDR3 reads TGTGCCAGCAGCCGCGGGACTAGCGGGTTCCGCACAGATACGCAGTATTTT. Protein sequence: CASSRGTSGFRTDTQYF. Filled out from reference TRBV7-3 and TRBJ2-3, the complete variable domain reads GAGVSQTPSNKVTEKGKYVELRCDPISGHTALYWYRQSLGQGPEFLIYFQGTGAADDSGLPNDRFFAVRPEGSVSTLKIQRTERGDSAVYLCASSRGTSGFRTDTQYFGPGTRLTVL.

The genes are TRBV11-2 and TRBJ2-7, with a possible D match to TRBD2 (6 bases). The CDR3 sequence is 14 residues long. The germline CDR1 and CDR2 sequences are SGHAT and FQNNGV. Trimming shortened V by 8 bases and J by 4 bases, and 18 bases separated the two germline ends. The CDR3 nucleotides read TGTGCCAGCGGACGGGAGACACCGGGGTACGAGCAGTACTTC. Its translation is CASGRETPGYEQYF.

For the CDR3, the DNA is TGTGCCAGCAGTGAAGCTGGCTCTCTGATATATGGCTACACCTTC. Protein sequence: CASSEAGSLIYGYTF. This rearrangement joins TRBV6-1 to TRBJ1-2; the D is unclear. From germline, CDR1 is MNHNS and CDR2 SASEGT. The CDR3 runs to 15 residues. V was pared by 0 bases and J by 5 bases, with 13 bases between.